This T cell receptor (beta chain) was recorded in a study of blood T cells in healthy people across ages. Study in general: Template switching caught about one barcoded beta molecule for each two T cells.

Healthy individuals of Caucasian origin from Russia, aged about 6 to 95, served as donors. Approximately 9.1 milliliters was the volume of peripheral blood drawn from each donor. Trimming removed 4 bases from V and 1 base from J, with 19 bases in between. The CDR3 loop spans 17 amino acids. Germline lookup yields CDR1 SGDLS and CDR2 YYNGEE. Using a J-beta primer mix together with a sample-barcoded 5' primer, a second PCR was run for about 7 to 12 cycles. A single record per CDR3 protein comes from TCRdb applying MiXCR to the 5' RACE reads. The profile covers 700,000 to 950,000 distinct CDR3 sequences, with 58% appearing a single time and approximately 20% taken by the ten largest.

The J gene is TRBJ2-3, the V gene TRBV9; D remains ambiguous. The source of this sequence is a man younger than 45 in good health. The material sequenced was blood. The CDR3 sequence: CASSTRWDGKGTDTQYF. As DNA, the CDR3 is TGTGCCAGCAGCACCCGCTGGGATGGTAAGGGCACAGATACGCAGTATTTT.